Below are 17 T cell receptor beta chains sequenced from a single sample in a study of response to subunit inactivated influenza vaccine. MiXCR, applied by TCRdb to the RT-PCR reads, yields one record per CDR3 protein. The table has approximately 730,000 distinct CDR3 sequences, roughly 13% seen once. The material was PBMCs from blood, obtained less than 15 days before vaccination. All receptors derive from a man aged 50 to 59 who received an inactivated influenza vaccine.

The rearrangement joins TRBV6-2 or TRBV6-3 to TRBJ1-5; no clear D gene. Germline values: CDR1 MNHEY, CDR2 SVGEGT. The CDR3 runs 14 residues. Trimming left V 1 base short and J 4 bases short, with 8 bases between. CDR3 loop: CASSYLTLNQPQHF. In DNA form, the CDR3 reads TGTGCCAGCAGTTACTTAACACTGAATCAGCCCCAGCATTTT.

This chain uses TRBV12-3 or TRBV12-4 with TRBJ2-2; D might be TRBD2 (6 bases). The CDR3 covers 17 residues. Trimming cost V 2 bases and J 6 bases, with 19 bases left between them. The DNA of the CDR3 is TGTGCCAGCAGTTTACTCCGGGACTCTGCATGGGCCGGGGAGCTGTTTTTT. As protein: CASSLLRDSAWAGELFF.

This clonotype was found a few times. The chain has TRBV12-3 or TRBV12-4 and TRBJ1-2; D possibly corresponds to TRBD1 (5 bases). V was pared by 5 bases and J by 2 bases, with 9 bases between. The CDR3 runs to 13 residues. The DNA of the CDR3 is TGTGCCAGCAGTCCCCGACAGAACTATGGCTACACCTTC. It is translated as CASSPRQNYGYTF.

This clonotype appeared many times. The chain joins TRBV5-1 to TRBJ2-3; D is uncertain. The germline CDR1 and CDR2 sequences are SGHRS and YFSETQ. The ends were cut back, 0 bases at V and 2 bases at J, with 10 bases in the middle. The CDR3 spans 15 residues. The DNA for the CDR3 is TGCGCCAGCAGCTTGGATGCGGACCTCACAGATACGCAGTATTTT. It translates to CASSLDADLTDTQYF.

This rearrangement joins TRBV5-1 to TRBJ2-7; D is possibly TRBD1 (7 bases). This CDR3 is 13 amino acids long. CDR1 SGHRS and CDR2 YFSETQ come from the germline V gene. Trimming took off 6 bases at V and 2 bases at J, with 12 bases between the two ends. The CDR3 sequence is CASTQGGTYEQYF. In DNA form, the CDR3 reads TGCGCCAGCACCCAGGGGGGCACCTACGAGCAGTACTTC.

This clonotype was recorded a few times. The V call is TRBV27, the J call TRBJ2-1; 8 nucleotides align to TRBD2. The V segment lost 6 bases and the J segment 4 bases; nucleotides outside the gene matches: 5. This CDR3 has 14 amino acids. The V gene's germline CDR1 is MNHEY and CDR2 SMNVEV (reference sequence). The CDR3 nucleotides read TGTGCCAGCAGGATTCTAGCGGGTTACAATGAGCAGTTCTTC. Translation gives CASRILAGYNEQFF.

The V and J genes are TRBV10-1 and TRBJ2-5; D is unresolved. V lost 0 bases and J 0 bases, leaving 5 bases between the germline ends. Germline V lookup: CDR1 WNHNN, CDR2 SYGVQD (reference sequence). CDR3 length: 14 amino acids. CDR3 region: CASSESGYQETQYF. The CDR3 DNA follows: TGCGCCAGCAGTGAGTCAGGATACCAAGAGACCCAGTACTTC.

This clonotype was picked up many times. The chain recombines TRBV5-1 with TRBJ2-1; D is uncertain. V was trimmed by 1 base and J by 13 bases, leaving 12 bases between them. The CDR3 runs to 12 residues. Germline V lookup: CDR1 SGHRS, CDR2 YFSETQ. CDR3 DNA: TGCGCCAGCAGCTTGTCGGCCATGGAACAGTTCTTC. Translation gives CASSLSAMEQFF.

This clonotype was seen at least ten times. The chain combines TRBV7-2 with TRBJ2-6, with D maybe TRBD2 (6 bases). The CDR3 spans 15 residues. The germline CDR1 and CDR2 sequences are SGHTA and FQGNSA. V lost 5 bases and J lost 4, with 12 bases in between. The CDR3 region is CASSNSGSGANVLTF. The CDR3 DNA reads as TGTGCCAGCAGCAATAGCGGTTCCGGGGCCAACGTCCTGACTTTC.

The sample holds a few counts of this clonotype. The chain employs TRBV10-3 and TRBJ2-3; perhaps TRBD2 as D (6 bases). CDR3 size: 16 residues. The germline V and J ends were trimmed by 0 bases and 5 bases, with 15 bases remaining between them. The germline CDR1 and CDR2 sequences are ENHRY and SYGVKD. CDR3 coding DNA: TGTGCCATCAGTGAGTCGATCCTAGCGTTTCGAGATACGCAGTATTTT. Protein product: CAISESILAFRDTQYF.

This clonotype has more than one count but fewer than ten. The CDR3 spells CASSPQAAKNIQYF. The CDR3, as DNA: TGTGCCAGCAGTCCGCAGGCGGCCAAAAACATTCAGTACTTC. The rearrangement uses TRBV12-3 or TRBV12-4 and TRBJ2-4; D remains unclear. This CDR3 contains 14 residues. Trimming cost V 5 bases and J 1 base, with 9 bases left between them.

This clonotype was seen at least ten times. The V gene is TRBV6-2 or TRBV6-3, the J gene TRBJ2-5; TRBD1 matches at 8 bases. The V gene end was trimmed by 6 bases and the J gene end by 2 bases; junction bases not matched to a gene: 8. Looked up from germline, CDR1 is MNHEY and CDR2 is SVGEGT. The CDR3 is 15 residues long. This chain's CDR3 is CASRGPDRAQETQYF. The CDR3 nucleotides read TGTGCCAGCAGAGGACCGGACAGGGCGCAAGAGACCCAGTACTTC.

CDR3 in amino acids: CASSATANTEAFF. CDR3 bases: TGTGCCAGCAGTGCGACAGCGAACACTGAAGCTTTCTTT. This chain joins TRBV6-1 and TRBJ1-1; D is perhaps TRBD1 (5 bases). V was shortened by 4 bases and J by 1 base, with 7 bases between the two germline ends. Germline-derived CDR1 and CDR2 are MNHNS and SASEGT. The CDR3 spans 13 residues.

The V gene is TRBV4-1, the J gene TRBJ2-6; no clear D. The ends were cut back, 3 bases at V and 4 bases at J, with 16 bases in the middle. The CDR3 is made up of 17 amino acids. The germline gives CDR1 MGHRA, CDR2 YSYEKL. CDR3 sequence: CASSQTGPHTGANVLTF. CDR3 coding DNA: TGCGCCAGCAGCCAGACCGGGCCACACACAGGGGCCAACGTCCTGACTTTC.

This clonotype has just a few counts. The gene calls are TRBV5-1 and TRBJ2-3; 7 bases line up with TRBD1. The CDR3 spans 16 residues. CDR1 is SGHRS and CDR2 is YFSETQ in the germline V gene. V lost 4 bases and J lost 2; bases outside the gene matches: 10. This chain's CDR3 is CASSPEVGQITDTQYF. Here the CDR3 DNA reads TGCGCCAGCAGCCCGGAGGTGGGACAGATCACAGATACGCAGTATTTT.

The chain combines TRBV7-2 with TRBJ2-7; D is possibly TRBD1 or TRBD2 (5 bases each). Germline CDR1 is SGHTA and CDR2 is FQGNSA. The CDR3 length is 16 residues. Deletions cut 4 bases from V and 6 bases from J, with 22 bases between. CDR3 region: CASSWGTRPPTSEQYF. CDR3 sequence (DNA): TGTGCCAGCAGCTGGGGGACCCGTCCCCCTACGTCCGAGCAGTACTTC.

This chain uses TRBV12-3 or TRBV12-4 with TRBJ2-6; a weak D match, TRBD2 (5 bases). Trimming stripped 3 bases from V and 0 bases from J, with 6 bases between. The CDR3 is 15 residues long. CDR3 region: CASSFGISGANVLTF. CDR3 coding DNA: TGTGCCAGCAGTTTCGGGATCTCTGGGGCCAACGTCCTGACTTTC.